The sequence of this T cell receptor (beta chain) was determined in a study of T-cell reconstitution after alpha-beta-depleted transplantation in children. CDR3 length: 13 amino acids. V dropped 11 bases and J dropped 5 bases, with 19 bases sitting between them. The germline V gene encodes CDR1 MNHNS and CDR2 SASEGT. Unique molecular identifiers featured in how the TCRbeta library was prepared. MiXCR was run by TCRdb on the PCR reads, yielding one entry per CDR3 protein. The sample contains 350,000 to 400,000 distinct CDR3 sequences, about an eighth of which appear only once. This clonotype was found many times.

The source was PBMCs, collected from the stem cell graft. The chain joins TRBV6-1 to TRBJ2-7, with TRBD1 as a possible D gene (6 bases). The clonotype comes from a human donor who donated a stem cell graft to a child with Fanconi anemia. CDR3 in amino acids: CASSGTLEDEQYV. DNA for the CDR3: TGTGCCTCCTCCGGGACATTGGAGGACGAGCAGTACGTC.